These 3 T cell receptor beta chains share one sample of origin, sequenced in a study of beta chain features in type 1 diabetes. Findings and limits, study-wide: Researchers report that Type 1 diabetes patients had moderately but significantly shorter TCRB CDR3s across all four CD4+ subsets.

Sequenced material consisted of expressed TCRB transcripts (all of the isolated RNA was reverse transcribed). Measured with immunoSEQ multiplex PCR; TCRdb has only the in-frame clones, and not every one. The table records around 250,000 clones, 13% to 15% of them present only once. For these TCRs, the target antigens are not known. Sequencing was performed on naive CD4+ T cells from blood. Receptor source: a man in his thirties or forties with type 1 diabetes.

As DNA, the CDR3 is TGTGCCAGCAGTGAACGCAGCGCGAACACCGGGGAGCTGTTTTTT. Encoded protein: CASSERSANTGELFF. The J gene is TRBJ2-2, the V gene TRBV6-1; D remains ambiguous. The germline V gene encodes CDR1 MNHNS and CDR2 SASEGT. Trimming stripped 2 bases from V and 0 bases from J, with 7 bases between. CDR3 size: 15 residues.

This clone has only a few counts. The chain uses TRBV14 and TRBJ2-1; a weak D match, TRBD1 (6 bases). Trimming removed 4 bases from V and 0 bases from J, with 10 bases in between. Germline-derived CDR1 and CDR2 are SGHDN and FVKESK. The CDR3 has 15 amino acids. The CDR3 spells CASSLRTVSYNEQFF. CDR3 DNA sequence: TGTGCCAGCAGCCTAAGGACAGTCTCCTACAATGAGCAGTTCTTC.

In this sample, this clone turned up a few times. The gene calls are TRBV4-2 and TRBJ2-7; 8 bases are a match to TRBD2. This CDR3 is 19 amino acids long. Germline V CDR1 and CDR2: LGHNA, YNFKEQ. V lost 0 bases to trimming and J lost 3 bases; unmatched junction nucleotides: 16. CDR3 protein: CASSQDLPHAGGMIYEQYF. The CDR3 DNA sequence: TGTGCCAGCAGCCAAGATCTTCCGCATGCGGGAGGTATGATCTACGAGCAGTACTTC.